The 18 T cell receptor beta chains listed next were all sequenced from one sample in a study of Graves' ophthalmopathy and Graves' hyperthyroidism. From RNA, the CDR3 regions of TCR beta chains were amplified and sequenced. Investigators did first-round RT-PCR with HTBI primers, then second-round multiplex PCR. TCRdb processed the multiplex PCR reads anew with MiXCR; each CDR3 protein has one entry. The profile shows 360,000 or so distinct CDR3 sequences, approximately 20% of them singletons. The sample was peripheral blood. The receptors come from a woman between 18 and 30 years old with Graves' ophthalmopathy.

This clonotype was seen at least ten times. This chain uses TRBV6-5 with TRBJ2-7; maybe TRBD2 (6 bases). The CDR3 sequence is 13 residues long. V was cut by 7 bases and J by 3 bases, with 13 bases left in between. The germline gives CDR1 MNHEY, CDR2 SVGAGI. This CDR3 reads CASKGPGSYEQYF. In DNA form, the CDR3 reads TGTGCCAGCAAGGGGCCCGGGAGCTACGAGCAGTACTTC.

This clonotype was counted many times. This could be a read error, since a much larger clone is one nucleotide away. The chain has TRBV6-5 and TRBJ2-7; perhaps TRBD1 as D (6 bases). Germline-derived CDR1 and CDR2 are MNHEY and SVGAGI. This CDR3 has 16 amino acids. The CDR3 reads CVSSYAVTGGSYEQYF. DNA for the CDR3: TGTGTCAGCAGTTACGCCGTGACAGGCGGCTCCTACGAGCAGTACTTC.

This clonotype was counted many times. The DNA for the CDR3 is TGTGCCAGCAGTTTTTGGGGTGGGGGAGGCAATCAGCCCCAGCATTTT. Translation gives CASSFWGGGGNQPQHF. The rearrangement uses TRBV12-3 or TRBV12-4 and TRBJ1-5; D perhaps matches TRBD1 (5 bases). This CDR3 contains 16 residues. Trimming removed 3 bases at V and 2 bases at J, with 14 bases between.

This clonotype appeared many times. The chain carries TRBV4-1 and TRBJ1-1; maybe TRBD1 (5 bases). CDR3 length: 14 residues. The germline V and J ends were trimmed by 0 bases and 4 bases, with 9 bases remaining between them. The germline CDR1 and CDR2 sequences are MGHRA and YSYEKL. The CDR3 protein is CASSQEGVSTEAFF. CDR3 in DNA: TGCGCCAGCAGCCAAGAGGGGGTGAGCACTGAAGCTTTCTTT.

This clonotype was counted ten times or more. V usage is TRBV6-5 and J usage is TRBJ1-5; the D gene is possibly TRBD1 (5 bases). The CDR3 sequence is 16 residues long. V lost 6 bases and J lost 7, with 22 bases in between. In germline, CDR1 is MNHEY, CDR2 SVGAGI. The CDR3 region has the DNA TGTGCCAGCAGCCTAGGCCCGACGGGGGGGAACCAGCCCCAGCATTTT. Protein: CASSLGPTGGNQPQHF.

There are a few counts of this clonotype. This sequence joins TRBV4-1 and TRBJ1-1; a possible D gene is TRBD1 (5 bases). The CDR3 is 15 amino acids. The germline CDR1 and CDR2 sequences are MGHRA and YSYEKL. Between the trimmed V and J ends, which lost 3 bases and 0 bases, there was a span of 11 bases. DNA for the CDR3: TGCGCCAGCAGCCAGACACTCAGGGTGAACACTGAAGCTTTCTTT. Amino acid sequence: CASSQTLRVNTEAFF.

This clonotype was detected many times. The V call is TRBV6-1, the J call TRBJ2-6; D is uncertain. Germline loops: CDR1 MNHNS, CDR2 SASEGT. The CDR3 runs 15 residues. Trimming left V 7 bases short and J 0 bases short, with 10 bases between. The CDR3 is CASTKAPSGANVLTF. CDR3 sequence (DNA): TGTGCCAGCACCAAGGCCCCCTCTGGGGCCAACGTCCTGACTTTC.

This clonotype was observed at least ten times. The chain recombines TRBV4-2 with TRBJ2-7, with TRBD2 matching over 8 bases. V lost 0 bases, J lost 4 bases, and 8 bases stayed unmatched. CDR1 is LGHNA, CDR2 YNFKEQ, per germline. The CDR3 covers 16 residues. CDR3 loop: CASSQEPRGGLYEQYF. Written as DNA, the CDR3 is TGTGCCAGCAGCCAAGAACCCCGCGGGGGGCTTTACGAGCAGTACTTC.

The chain joins TRBV2 to TRBJ1-2; D is perhaps TRBD1 (6 bases). Germline values: CDR1 SNHLY, CDR2 FYNNEI. V was trimmed by 2 bases and J by 3 bases, leaving 13 bases between them. This CDR3 region has 15 residues. The CDR3 DNA reads as TGTGCCAGCAGTGAATCGGGACATACGGACTATGGCTACACCTTC. Its translation is CASSESGHTDYGYTF. Combining the CDR3 with reference TRBV2 and TRBJ1-2 gives the whole variable domain EPEVTQTPSHQVTQMGQEVILRCVPISNHLYFYWYRQILGQKVEFLVSFYNNEISEKSEIFDDQFSVERPDGSNFTLKIRSTKLEDSAMYFCASSESGHTDYGYTFGSGTRLTVV.

The rearrangement joins TRBV19 to TRBJ1-5, with D maybe TRBD1 (6 bases). Germline V gene data show CDR1 as LNHDA and CDR2 as SQIVND (reference sequence). This CDR3 contains 14 residues. Trimming took off 6 bases at V and 6 bases at J, with 15 bases between the two ends. DNA for the CDR3: TGTGCCAGTAGGGAAGGGGGGGGCGGTCAGCCCCAGCATTTT. It codes for CASREGGGGQPQHF.

This clonotype was counted at least ten times. CDR3 in DNA: TGTGCCAGCAGCTTCTCGGGCCTGGGCAATCAGCCCCAGCATTTT. It is translated as CASSFSGLGNQPQHF. V and J are TRBV7-2 and TRBJ1-5; D is ambiguous. This CDR3 spans 15 amino acids. V was cut by 3 bases and J by 2 bases, with 11 bases left in between. Germline V CDR1 and CDR2: SGHTA, FQGNSA.

This clonotype was seen ten or more times. The chain uses TRBV28 and TRBJ2-3, with D possibly TRBD2 on 5 matching bases. V was cut by 3 bases and J by 2 bases, with 12 bases left in between. The CDR3 covers 15 residues. The germline V gene encodes CDR1 MDHEN and CDR2 SYDVKM. CDR3 residues: CASSFQRTSTDTQYF. In DNA form, the CDR3 reads TGTGCCAGCAGTTTCCAGCGGACCTCCACAGATACGCAGTATTTT.

There are many counts of this clonotype. The CDR3 region is CASNGESEAGEQYF. DNA for the CDR3: TGTGCCAGTAACGGGGAATCGGAAGCCGGCGAGCAGTACTTC. The chain employs TRBV19 and TRBJ2-7; D perhaps matches TRBD2 (5 bases). Looked up from germline, CDR1 is LNHDA and CDR2 is SQIVND (reference sequence). The CDR3 covers 14 residues. V was trimmed by 7 bases and J by 6 bases, leaving 19 bases between them. Full variable domain (outside the CDR3, taken from reference TRBV19 and TRBJ2-7): DGGITQSPKYLFRKEGQNVTLSCEQNLNHDAMYWYRQDPGQGLRLIYYSQIVNDFQKGDIAEGYSVSREKKESFPLTVTSAQKNPTAFYLCASNGESEAGEQYFGPGTRLTVT.

There are many counts of this clonotype. The chain's CDR3 is CASSFGRQGVLNTEAFF. The CDR3 DNA is TGTGCCAGCAGTTTTGGAAGACAGGGGGTGTTGAACACTGAAGCTTTCTTT. The V call is TRBV28, the J call TRBJ1-1, with 9 bases aligning to TRBD1. From germline, CDR1 is MDHEN and CDR2 SYDVKM. The CDR3 has 17 residues. V was pared by 3 bases and J by 0 bases, with 8 bases of the junction left unmatched.

There are many counts of this clonotype. The V gene is TRBV6-2 or TRBV6-3, the J gene TRBJ1-1; possibly TRBD1 for D (6 bases). The CDR3 loop spans 14 amino acids. The germline V and J ends were trimmed by 0 bases and 3 bases, with 8 bases remaining between them. Per the germline V gene, CDR1 is MNHEY and CDR2 is SVGEGT. CDR3 DNA sequence: TGTGCCAGCAGTTACTCGGACAGCTACACTGAAGCTTTCTTT. It encodes CASSYSDSYTEAFF.

There are a few counts of this clonotype. V and J are TRBV11-1 and TRBJ2-7; TRBD2 agrees at 12 bases. Germline CDR1 SGHAT, CDR2 FQDESV (reference sequence). V dropped 2 bases and J dropped 4; count of bases not matched to a gene: 12. The CDR3 covers 18 residues. CDR3 loop: CASSLRSPTSGRIYEQYF. The DNA of the CDR3 is TGTGCCAGCAGCTTACGGTCCCCGACTAGCGGGAGAATTTACGAGCAGTACTTC.

This clonotype was found many times. V usage is TRBV28 and J usage is TRBJ1-1, with D possibly matching TRBD1 (5 bases). Germline V gene sequence: CDR1 MDHEN, CDR2 SYDVKM. The CDR3 contains 13 residues. Trimming pared 8 bases from V and 0 bases from J, leaving 10 bases between. CDR3 sequence: CASPDRMNTEAFF. CDR3 in DNA: TGTGCCAGCCCTGACAGAATGAACACTGAAGCTTTCTTT.

This clonotype was observed at least ten times. The V and J genes are TRBV28 and TRBJ2-7, with D possibly TRBD2 on 6 matching bases. CDR3 length: 14 amino acids. The V gene lost 4 bases and the J gene lost 6 bases, with 16 bases spanning the gap. Germline lookup yields CDR1 MDHEN and CDR2 SYDVKM. In DNA, the CDR3 is TGTGCCAGCAGTTATATCAGGGAGGAAGTCGAGCAGTACTTC. Its translation is CASSYIREEVEQYF.